This note documents a single TCR beta chain sequence. Under the authors' procedure: Reference gene primer amplification yielded estimated nucleated cell counts. This table comes from immunoSEQ multiplex PCR, and its TCRdb copy is limited to in-frame clones, with some not included. V and J calls and clone size come straight from that table; D and trimming were deduced from the DNA. The profile shows tens of thousands of clones, roughly 80% of them singletons. J gave up 4 bases and V 4 bases, and 5 bases lay outside the gene matches. In germline, CDR1 is SGHRS, CDR2 YFSETQ. The CDR3 spans 14 residues. The data originate from a study of blood T cell repertoires in COVID-19. About the study: COVID-19 samples, acute and convalescent, were from the United States, Italy and Spain. T cells, B-cell-depleted T cells, or PBMCs provided the cDNA or gDNA that served as material.

The receptor was isolated from a woman aged 50 to 65 with active or convalescent COVID-19. Source material: peripheral blood. The rearrangement uses TRBV5-1 and TRBJ2-7; 10 bases fit TRBD2. In DNA form, the CDR3 reads TGCGCCAGCAGCCGGACTAGCGGTAATTACGAGCAGTACTTC. It yields the protein CASSRTSGNYEQYF.